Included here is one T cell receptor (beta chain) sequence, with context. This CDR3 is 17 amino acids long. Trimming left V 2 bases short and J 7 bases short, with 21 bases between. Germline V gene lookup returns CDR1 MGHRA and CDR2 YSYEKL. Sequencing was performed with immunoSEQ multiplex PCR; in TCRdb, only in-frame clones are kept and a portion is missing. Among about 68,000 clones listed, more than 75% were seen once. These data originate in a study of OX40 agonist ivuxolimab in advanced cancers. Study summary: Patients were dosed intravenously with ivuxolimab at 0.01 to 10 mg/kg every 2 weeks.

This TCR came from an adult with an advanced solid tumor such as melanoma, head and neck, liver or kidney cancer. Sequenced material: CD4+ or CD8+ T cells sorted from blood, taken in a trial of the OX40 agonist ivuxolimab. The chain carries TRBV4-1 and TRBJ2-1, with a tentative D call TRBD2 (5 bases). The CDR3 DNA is TGCGCCAGCAGCCAACCCCGGGTGGGGAGTTACGGGAATGAGCAGTTCTTC. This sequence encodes CASSQPRVGSYGNEQFF.